This is a list of T cell receptor beta chains from one sample in a study of T-cell reconstitution after alpha-beta-depleted transplantation in children. TCRdb reprocessed the PCR reads with MiXCR, giving one entry per CDR3 protein. The table includes approximately 640,000 distinct CDR3 sequences, 15% to 20% detected once. Material: PBMCs from the stem cell graft donor, obtained from the stem cell graft. The receptors derive from a human donor who donated a stem cell graft to a child with acute myeloid leukemia. CDR3s include the opening cysteine and the closing phenylalanine or tryptophan. The D gene is left open where the match is weak. For some rows the clone size is stated as once, few or many, or as a class when expanded; others skip it.

TRBJ1-2 | . | TRBV20-1 | many | CSASALSIYGYTF | TGCAGTGCTAGTGCGTTATCCATCTATGGCTACACCTTC
TRBJ2-5 | TRBD2 | TRBV12-3/TRBV12-4 | . | CASNRLAGEETQYF | TGTGCCAGCAATAGACTAGCGGGGGAGGAGACCCAGTACTTC
TRBJ1-1 | . | TRBV12-3/TRBV12-4 | many | CASTIWDGPGRNTEAFF | TGTGCCAGCACAATATGGGACGGACCGGGACGTAACACTGAAGCTTTCTTT
TRBJ1-2 | TRBD1 | TRBV10-3 | many | CAISEGTASYGYTF | TGTGCCATCAGTGAGGGGACAGCATCCTATGGCTACACCTTC
TRBJ1-3 | . | TRBV5-5 | . | CASSVEPTGSGNTIYF | TGTGCCAGCAGCGTAGAACCGACTGGGTCTGGAAACACCATATATTTT
TRBJ2-5 | . | TRBV20-1 | many | CSAPTGQETQYF | TGCAGTGCGCCGACAGGCCAAGAGACCCAGTACTTC
TRBJ2-7 | . | TRBV29-1 | many | CSVEEPRSYEQYF | TGCAGCGTTGAAGAACCCAGGTCCTACGAGCAGTACTTC
TRBJ1-5 | . | TRBV10-3 | many | CAISGGDRNQPQHF | TGTGCCATCAGTGGGGGGGACCGCAATCAGCCCCAGCATTTT
TRBJ2-2 | . | TRBV9 | few | CASSPHRGANTGELFF | TGTGCCAGCAGCCCTCACCGTGGGGCCAACACCGGGGAGCTGTTTTTT
TRBJ2-5 | . | TRBV20-1 | many | CSASIGGPKETQYF | TGCAGTGCTAGTATCGGGGGGCCAAAAGAGACCCAGTACTTC
TRBJ1-1 | TRBD1 | TRBV14 | . | CASSQVGTGGTEAFF | TGTGCCAGCAGCCAAGTGGGGACAGGGGGGACTGAAGCTTTCTTT
TRBJ2-5 | TRBD1 | TRBV6-1 | many | CASSRTGFSGETQYF | TGTGCCAGCAGTCGGACAGGGTTTTCAGGAGAGACCCAGTACTTC
TRBJ2-3 | . | TRBV12-3/TRBV12-4 | few | CASSRQTGTASTDTQYF | TGTGCCAGCAGTCGACAAACCGGGACTGCTAGCACAGATACGCAGTATTTT
TRBJ1-1 | . | TRBV28 | few | CASTQQGLTEAFF | TGTGCCAGCACCCAACAGGGATTGACTGAAGCTTTCTTT
TRBJ2-5 | . | TRBV10-3 | many | CAISRVEGLAEETQYF | TGTGCCATCAGTCGAGTCGAGGGCCTAGCCGAAGAGACCCAGTACTTC
TRBJ2-2 | . | TRBV9 | . | CASSVETGELFF | TGTGCCAGCAGCGTAGAAACCGGGGAGCTGTTTTTT
TRBJ2-5 | . | TRBV5-1 | . | CASSLEGNLGETQYF | TGCGCCAGCAGCCTGGAGGGCAACCTCGGCGAGACCCAGTACTTC
TRBJ1-1 | TRBD1 | TRBV18 | few | CASSPYDRGVNTEAFF | TGTGCCAGCTCACCATACGACAGGGGCGTGAACACTGAAGCTTTCTTT
TRBJ2-7 | . | TRBV14 | few | CASSEDEYEQYF | TGTGCCAGCAGCGAAGATGAGTACGAGCAGTACTTC
TRBJ2-7 | TRBD1 | TRBV5-1 | once | CASSSDRVREQYF | TGCGCCAGCAGCTCGGACAGGGTGCGCGAGCAGTACTTC
TRBJ2-5 | TRBD2 | TRBV5-1 | few | CASRSSGGQETQYF | TGCGCCAGCCGCTCGAGCGGGGGCCAAGAGACCCAGTACTTC
TRBJ1-5 | . | TRBV20-1 | . | CSAPRTNNQPQHF | TGCAGTGCTCCTAGGACAAATAATCAGCCCCAGCATTTT
TRBJ1-2 | . | TRBV29-1 | many | CSVEGGPYGYTF | TGCAGCGTTGAGGGGGGTCCCTATGGCTACACCTTC
TRBJ1-2 | . | TRBV5-1 | many | CASSPYRTNYGYTF | TGCGCCAGCAGCCCGTACAGGACTAACTATGGCTACACCTTC
TRBJ2-5 | TRBD2 | TRBV12-3/TRBV12-4 | many | CASSSSGGRVGKTQYF | TGTGCCAGCAGCTCTAGCGGGGGGCGTGTCGGGAAGACCCAGTACTTC
TRBJ1-1 | . | TRBV20-1 | . | CSAGGYGGNTEAFF | TGCAGTGCTGGGGGATATGGGGGGAACACTGAAGCTTTCTTT